The 29 T cell receptor beta chains presented below share a single source sample, sequenced in a study of early stage breast cancer tumors (dated by TCRdb to the late 2010s). Receptor libraries were prepared by the immunoSEQ multiplex PCR assay. Drawn from immuneACCESS, this table holds only the in-frame rearrangements with V and J called that TCRdb kept. Clones are partly lost; checked studies trace under half to an unresolved V gene and leave the rest unexplained. This sample holds about 72,000 clones; approximately 79% were observed only once. More than 3% of the sample belongs to the ten largest clones. The sample was blood. The receptors derive from a person aged 55 to 70 with breast cancer.

This clone is a singleton in its sample. The V call is TRBV19, the J call TRBJ1-1; D remains ambiguous. From germline, CDR1 is LNHDA and CDR2 SQIVND (reference sequence). The ends were cut back, 1 base at V and 0 bases at J, with 9 bases in the middle. The CDR3 is 15 residues long. The CDR3 DNA follows: TGTGCCAGTAGTATAGCCCATGTGGTGAACACTGAAGCTTTCTTT. It translates to CASSIAHVVNTEAFF.

This clone appeared once. The chain recombines TRBV6-1 with TRBJ2-1; D is unresolved. With 6 bases removed from V and 10 bases from J, the gap between germline ends came to 22 bases. The CDR3 sequence is 15 residues long. Germline CDR1 and CDR2: MNHNS and SASEGT. The CDR3 nucleotides read TGTGCCAGCAGACCCGGGCCCCGGATTTTTGGAGAGCAGTTCTTC. Translation gives CASRPGPRIFGEQFF.

The chain has TRBV27 and TRBJ2-5; 9 bases fit TRBD1. The V gene's germline CDR1 is MNHEY and CDR2 SMNVEV (reference sequence). Trimming took 3 bases from V and 2 from J; bases not matched to a gene: 4. CDR3 size: 15 residues. This chain's CDR3 is CASSFRQGVQETQYF. The CDR3 DNA is TGTGCCAGCAGTTTTAGACAGGGGGTTCAAGAGACCCAGTACTTC.

V is TRBV7-3 and J is TRBJ1-2; D remains unclear. The CDR3 loop spans 13 amino acids. V lost 5 bases to trimming and J lost 4 bases, with 11 bases between them. Germline V CDR1 and CDR2: SGHTA, FQGTGA. CDR3 residues: CASSPTGVYGYTF. The CDR3 DNA follows: TGTGCCAGCAGCCCCACCGGGGTCTATGGCTACACCTTC.

The chain couples TRBV14 to TRBJ1-5; D remains ambiguous. The CDR3 is 13 amino acids. Germline CDR1 is SGHDN and CDR2 is FVKESK. V lost 0 bases, J lost 0 bases, and 0 bases lay in between. DNA for the CDR3: TGTGCCAGCAGCCAAGATAGCAATCAGCCCCAGCATTTT. Protein product: CASSQDSNQPQHF.

This clone came up a few times. Here the CDR3 DNA reads TGTGCCAGCACCCTCCGGGGCTCGTATGGCTACACCTTC. Translation gives CASTLRGSYGYTF. V gene TRBV28 combines with J gene TRBJ1-2, with a possible D match to TRBD1 (5 bases). Trimming took off 7 bases at V and 5 bases at J, with 14 bases between the two ends. This CDR3 spans 13 amino acids. Germline lookup yields CDR1 MDHEN and CDR2 SYDVKM.

J is TRBJ2-3 and V is TRBV5-4; no clear D gene. Germline-derived CDR1 and CDR2 are SGHNT and YYREEE (reference sequence). Trimming shortened V by 4 bases and J by 4 bases, and 16 bases separated the two germline ends. The CDR3 has 15 amino acids. The CDR3: CASSQPGSLSDTQYF. The CDR3, as DNA: TGTGCCAGCAGCCAACCGGGCAGCCTATCAGATACGCAGTATTTT.

This clone was seen only a few times. CDR3 protein: CASSAQGGNQPQHF. CDR3 nucleotides: TGTGCCAGCAGTGCACAGGGAGGCAATCAGCCCCAGCATTTT. The chain uses TRBV2 and TRBJ1-5; possible D gene TRBD1, 6 bases. The CDR3 consists of 14 residues. Germline loops: CDR1 SNHLY, CDR2 FYNNEI. Deletions cut 4 bases from V and 2 bases from J, with 9 bases between.

The chain carries TRBV18 and TRBJ2-1, with D hard to call. The V gene lost 3 bases and the J gene lost 6 bases, with 18 bases spanning the gap. This CDR3 region has 16 residues. From germline, CDR1 is KGHSH and CDR2 LQKENI. The CDR3: CASSPSALSGGNEQFF. For the CDR3, the DNA is TGTGCCAGCTCACCCTCTGCCCTCTCTGGCGGCAATGAGCAGTTCTTC. Supplemented by reference TRBV18 and TRBJ2-1, the full variable domain reads NAGVMQNPRHLVRRRGQEARLRCSPMKGHSHVYWYRQLPEEGLKFMVYLQKENIIDESGMPKERFSAEFPKEGPSILRIQQVVRGDSAAYFCASSPSALSGGNEQFFGPGTRLTVL.

The chain combines TRBV6-6 with TRBJ2-7, with 8 bases identical to TRBD1. This CDR3 is built from 16 residues. Germline V gene sequence: CDR1 MNHNY, CDR2 SVGAGI (reference sequence). V gave up 6 bases and J gave up 0 bases; unmatched junction bases: 10. The CDR3 bases are TGTGCCAGCAGACCCGGGACAGGTCAAAGCTCCTACGAGCAGTACTTC. Its protein product is CASRPGTGQSSYEQYF.

This clone was detected a few times. This chain joins TRBV9 and TRBJ1-3; D unresolved. CDR1 is SGDLS, CDR2 YYNGEE, per germline. Trimming took off 4 bases at V and 0 bases at J, with 8 bases between the two ends. The CDR3 is 14 residues long. The CDR3 is CASSYGYSGNTIYF. CDR3 bases: TGTGCCAGCAGCTATGGTTACTCTGGAAACACCATATATTTT.

The chain employs TRBV6-1 and TRBJ1-1, with D uncertain. Germline V gene lookup returns CDR1 MNHNS and CDR2 SASEGT. Trimming pared 2 bases from V and 5 bases from J, leaving 9 bases between. The CDR3 loop spans 13 amino acids. CDR3 in amino acids: CASSESRSTEAFF. CDR3 DNA sequence: TGTGCCAGCAGTGAATCACGCTCGACTGAAGCTTTCTTT.

The chain has TRBV2 and TRBJ2-2; no definite D call. The V end lost 1 base, the J end lost 6 bases, and 12 bases lay between the germline ends. The CDR3 spans 15 residues. The germline gives CDR1 SNHLY, CDR2 FYNNEI. The CDR3 DNA reads as TGTGCCAGCAGTGAAGTCGACCCCCAAGCCGGGGAGCTGTTTTTT. Translated, it gives CASSEVDPQAGELFF.

This clone has a handful of counts. The chain has TRBV2 and TRBJ2-2; 7 bases align to TRBD2. The length of the CDR3 is 15 residues. Trimming removed 3 bases from V and 6 bases from J; junction bases left unmatched: 7. CDR1 SNHLY and CDR2 FYNNEI come from the germline V gene. CDR3 protein: CASSDRGSKSGELFF. The CDR3 region has the DNA TGTGCCAGCAGTGACCGCGGGAGTAAGTCCGGGGAGCTGTTTTTT.

The chain recombines TRBV20-1 with TRBJ2-5; unclear D gene. Trimming removed 0 bases from V and 5 bases from J, with 4 bases in between. Looked up from germline, CDR1 is DFQATT and CDR2 is SNEGSKA (reference sequence). CDR3 size: 11 residues. In nucleotides, the CDR3 is TGCAGTGCTAGAGATCGGGAGACCCAGTACTTC. Translated: CSARDRETQYF.

The rearrangement joins TRBV9 to TRBJ2-5; possible D gene TRBD2, 7 bases. Trimming took 0 bases from V and 0 from J, leaving 15 bases between them. The CDR3 is made up of 17 amino acids. Germline assignment: CDR1 SGDLS and CDR2 YYNGEE. CDR3 loop: CASSVGLGGAYQETQYF. Written as DNA, the CDR3 is TGTGCCAGCAGCGTAGGTCTGGGGGGGGCGTACCAAGAGACCCAGTACTTC. Full variable domain (outside the CDR3, taken from reference TRBV9 and TRBJ2-5): DSGVTQTPKHLITATGQRVTLRCSPRSGDLSVYWYQQSLDQGLQFLIQYYNGEERAKGNILERFSAQQFPDLHSELNLSSLELGDSALYFCASSVGLGGAYQETQYFGPGTRLLVL.

The CDR3 bases are TGTGCCAGCAGTTATGGGACGATGAGCTCCTACGAGCAGTACTTC. The encoded protein is CASSYGTMSSYEQYF. The chain is built from TRBV28 and TRBJ2-7; perhaps D is TRBD1 or TRBD2 (5 bases each). From germline, CDR1 is MDHEN and CDR2 SYDVKM. Trimming left V 4 bases short and J 0 bases short, with 13 bases between. This CDR3 is 15 amino acids long.

This chain joins TRBV18 and TRBJ2-7, with 11 bases aligning to TRBD1. Trimming removed 6 bases from V and 5 bases from J; junction bases left unmatched: 6. Germline V CDR1 and CDR2: KGHSH, LQKENI. The CDR3 sequence is 14 residues long. CDR3 residues: CASSLGTGGDEQYF. The CDR3 nucleotides are TGTGCCAGCTCTCTAGGGACAGGGGGGGACGAGCAGTACTTC.

The CDR3: CASRIDPNTEAFF. The CDR3 DNA is TGCGCAAGCCGTATAGATCCGAACACTGAAGCTTTCTTT. The gene calls are TRBV29-1 and TRBJ1-1; D gene ambiguous. The CDR3 runs 13 residues. Germline assignment: CDR1 SQVTM and CDR2 ANQGSEA.

The V gene is TRBV19, the J gene TRBJ2-2; 7 nucleotides match TRBD2. Trimming at V came to 5 bases and at J to 5 bases, leaving 11 bases not matched to a gene. Germline V gives CDR1 LNHDA, CDR2 SQIVND (reference sequence). CDR3 length equals 16 residues. The CDR3: CASSLMGGAGTGELFF. The CDR3 nucleotides are TGTGCCAGTAGTCTTATGGGGGGAGCGGGGACCGGGGAGCTGTTTTTT.

This clone was seen a few times. J is TRBJ1-2 and V is TRBV2; tentatively, D is TRBD1 (5 bases). Trimming took 4 bases from V and 8 from J, leaving 14 bases between them. Germline assignment: CDR1 SNHLY and CDR2 FYNNEI. The CDR3 loop spans 13 amino acids. CDR3 nucleotide sequence: TGTGCCAGCAGTGCTGGGACGGAAGGGGGCTACACCTTC. This codes for CASSAGTEGGYTF.

This clone was detected a few times. J is TRBJ1-2 and V is TRBV7-2; D unresolved. Trimming took 5 bases from V and 1 from J, leaving 11 bases between them. The CDR3 sequence is 14 residues long. Germline V gives CDR1 SGHTA, CDR2 FQGNSA. As DNA, the CDR3 is TGTGCCAGCAGCCTCGACGGATATAACTATGGCTACACCTTC. This codes for CASSLDGYNYGYTF.

The genes are TRBV9 and TRBJ2-1; 9 nucleotides agree with TRBD2. Germline-derived CDR1 and CDR2 are SGDLS and YYNGEE. This CDR3 has 15 residues. The trim removed 0 bases at V and 7 bases at J, leaving 5 bases unmatched. Written as DNA, the CDR3 is TGTGCCAGCAGCGTAGAGGGCGGGAGGGTAAATGAGCAGTTCTTC. It translates to CASSVEGGRVNEQFF.

The CDR3 nucleotides read TGTGCCAGCGAACCGGGACAGGGTTCCGAAGCTTTCTTT. Residues: CASEPGQGSEAFF. The rearrangement links TRBV6-6 to TRBJ1-1, with 9 bases identical to TRBD1. The CDR3 runs to 13 residues. CDR1 MNHNY and CDR2 SVGAGI come from the germline V gene (reference sequence). Germline trimming cut 8 bases from V and 8 bases from J; bases unmatched to any gene: 9.

The chain has TRBV28 and TRBJ1-2; D ambiguous. The CDR3 consists of 14 residues. Per germline, CDR1 MDHEN and CDR2 SYDVKM. V was trimmed by 2 bases and J by 4 bases, leaving 11 bases between them. The CDR3: CASSLGGVGYGYTF. The CDR3 DNA reads TGTGCCAGCAGTTTAGGCGGGGTCGGCTATGGCTACACCTTC.

This sequence joins TRBV6-1 and TRBJ2-7; tentative D call: TRBD2 (6 bases). The V gene's germline CDR1 is MNHNS and CDR2 SASEGT. V was clipped by 3 bases and J by 0 bases, with 12 bases between them. The CDR3 sequence is 15 residues long. The CDR3 protein is CASSDSASVSYEQYF. The DNA of the CDR3 is TGTGCCAGCAGTGACAGTGCTAGCGTCTCCTACGAGCAGTACTTC.

This clone has only one observation. CDR3 sequence reads: CASSFSTGSYEQYF. DNA for the CDR3: TGTGCCAGCAGCTTCTCGACAGGCTCCTACGAGCAGTACTTC. The rearrangement joins TRBV7-2 to TRBJ2-7; D may be TRBD1 (6 bases). V gave up 3 bases and J gave up 0 bases, with 9 bases separating them. The CDR3 extends over 14 amino acids. The germline CDR1 and CDR2 sequences are SGHTA and FQGNSA.

This rearrangement joins TRBV7-8 to TRBJ2-2; TRBD1 agrees at 11 bases. This CDR3 comprises 17 residues. Trimming removed 5 bases from V and 6 bases from J; junction bases left unmatched: 11. CDR1 is SGHVS and CDR2 is FQNEAQ in the germline V gene. The CDR3 nucleotides read TGTGCCAGCAGCGCCGCCGGACAGGGGGCCAGGGCCGGGGAGCTGTTTTTT. This encodes CASSAAGQGARAGELFF.

In this sample, this clone turned up a few times. The chain couples TRBV19 to TRBJ1-2; the match to TRBD1 covers 7 bases. Unmatched junction bases numbered 5, after V lost 9 bases and J lost 4 bases. The CDR3 is made up of 12 amino acids. In germline, CDR1 is LNHDA, CDR2 SQIVND (reference sequence). In DNA, the CDR3 is TGTGCCAGCCGACAGGGCGCCTATGGCTACACCTTC. Amino acids: CASRQGAYGYTF.